Each of the 8 T cell receptor beta chains below was sequenced from the same sample in a study of radiation and T cells in renal cell carcinoma. Time point given: baseline pretreatment blood. Treatment denoted: 15 Gy SBRT to primary tumor, nephrectomy 4 weeks later. Some clones are missing from TCRdb's copy, which holds only in-frame ones; the method was immunoSEQ multiplex PCR. This table has some 95,000 clones, approximately 86% appearing once. The sequences come from blood, collected from a patient whose treatment included radiotherapy and nephrectomy. The receptors were sampled from a man in his fifties with renal cell carcinoma.

This chain uses TRBV5-1 with TRBJ2-7; D is possibly TRBD2 (5 bases). The CDR3 sequence is 14 residues long. Per the germline V gene, CDR1 is SGHRS and CDR2 is YFSETQ. Between the trimmed V and J ends, which lost 2 bases and 2 bases, there was a span of 11 bases. DNA of the CDR3: TGCGCCAGCAGCTTACGGGAACTTGCCTACGAGCAGTACTTC. Translated: CASSLRELAYEQYF.

The chain employs TRBV30 and TRBJ2-7; 7 positions match TRBD2. Losses at the gene ends were 3 bases for V and 3 bases for J; bases not matched to a gene: 5. Germline assignment: CDR1 GTSNPN and CDR2 SVGIG (reference sequence). The CDR3 runs 13 residues. The CDR3 loop is CAWRLASSYEQYF. Written as DNA, the CDR3 is TGTGCCTGGAGACTAGCGAGCAGCTACGAGCAGTACTTC.

The chain employs TRBV2 and TRBJ2-7; 10 bases agree with TRBD2. CDR3 size: 15 residues. Germline CDR1 is SNHLY and CDR2 is FYNNEI. The ends lost 4 bases at V and 3 bases at J; junction bases unmatched: 6. CDR3 DNA sequence: TGTGCCAGCAGTGTGTATTCTAGCGGGAGCTACGAGCAGTACTTC. It is translated as CASSVYSSGSYEQYF.

The J gene is TRBJ2-1, the V gene TRBV7-2; D uncertain. CDR1 is SGHTA and CDR2 is FQGNSA in the germline V gene. V gave up 4 bases and J gave up 4 bases, with 14 bases separating them. The CDR3 loop spans 15 amino acids. The CDR3 reads CASSSGATSYNEQFF. The CDR3 region has the DNA TGTGCCAGCAGCTCGGGTGCGACTTCTTACAATGAGCAGTTCTTC.

This rearrangement joins TRBV29-1 to TRBJ1-1, with no clear D. The V end lost 4 bases, the J end lost 0 bases, and 9 bases lay between the germline ends. Germline loops: CDR1 SQVTM, CDR2 ANQGSEA. The CDR3 sequence is 13 residues long. Here the CDR3 reads CSVAQELNTEAFF. CDR3 nucleotides: TGCAGCGTTGCTCAGGAGCTGAACACTGAAGCTTTCTTT.

This clone was detected once. DNA for the CDR3: TGCGCCAGCACAGGGAAAGGAAACACCATATATTTT. This sequence encodes CASTGKGNTIYF. V is TRBV10-1 and J is TRBJ1-3; TRBD1 is a possible D gene (5 bases). The V gene lost 7 bases and the J gene lost 4 bases, with 8 bases spanning the gap. Germline V gene sequence: CDR1 WNHNN, CDR2 SYGVQD (reference sequence). The CDR3 sequence is 12 residues long.

The V call is TRBV27, the J call TRBJ2-4; D is unclear. The CDR3 sequence is 15 residues long. Between the trimmed V and J ends, which lost 6 bases and 5 bases, there was a span of 17 bases. Germline-derived CDR1 and CDR2 are MNHEY and SMNVEV (reference sequence). The CDR3 region has the DNA TGTGCCAGCAGATCACCTTCGGCGGATCAAAACATTCAGTACTTC. It encodes CASRSPSADQNIQYF.

CDR3 sequence: CASSIARTTDSNQPQHF. In DNA, the CDR3 is TGTGCCAGTAGTATAGCACGAACGACAGATAGCAATCAGCCCCAGCATTTT. The chain combines TRBV19 with TRBJ1-5, with a possible D match to TRBD1 (5 bases). This CDR3 is 17 amino acids long. Trimming took off 1 base at V and 0 bases at J, with 13 bases between the two ends. From germline, CDR1 is LNHDA and CDR2 SQIVND (reference sequence).